The 2 T cell receptor beta chains below were found in one sample sequenced in a study of blood T cells in healthy people across ages (dated by TCRdb to between 2014 and 2016). The library was made by 5' RACE. Sequencing took place on an Illumina HiSeq 2500. The second PCR ran for about 6 to 12 cycles and used a J-beta primer mix along with a sample-barcoded 5' primer. Through fastp at Q25 and MiXCR, TCRdb rebuilt clones from the public reads, retaining in-frame beta chains. Every entry covers one CDR3 protein and lists the most common genes and DNA from its rows. For this sample there are some 1,500,000 distinct CDR3 sequences; 35% to 45% appear just once. Jointly, the top ten make up 4% of the sample. The source material was blood. These receptors came from a woman aged 18-29 years in good health.

This clonotype came up once. The chain uses TRBV20-1 and TRBJ1-1; D remains ambiguous. The CDR3 sequence is 15 residues long. V lost 6 bases, J lost 4 bases, and 21 bases lay in between. Germline values: CDR1 DFQATT, CDR2 SNEGSKA (reference sequence). This chain's CDR3 is CSAITPAQGSTEAFF. DNA for the CDR3: TGCAGTGCAATAACCCCCGCCCAAGGGAGCACTGAAGCTTTCTTT.

This clonotype was detected a few times. The chain carries TRBV20-1 and TRBJ2-7, with a possible D match to TRBD2 (6 bases). Trimming took off 7 bases at V and 0 bases at J, with 13 bases between the two ends. The germline V gene has CDR1 DFQATT and CDR2 SNEGSKA (reference sequence). The CDR3 runs 13 residues. CDR3 sequence: CSGQGGFSYEQYF. The CDR3 DNA sequence: TGCAGTGGGCAAGGAGGGTTCTCCTACGAGCAGTACTTC.